Listed here are 28 T cell receptor beta chains from one sample, sequenced in a study of regulatory T cells in long-lasting Graves disease. Sequencing libraries for TCR beta were prepared with iRepertoire HTBI primers and Arm-PCR of CDR3 regions. One entry per CDR3 protein results from TCRdb running MiXCR on the multiplex PCR reads. The table lists 350,000 to 450,000 distinct CDR3 sequences, 21% of them singletons. Sample time point: persistent/refractory GD, antithyroid drugs over 5 years with positive TRAb. PBMC RNA was the source of the TCR library. The sample in question was peripheral blood mononuclear cells (PBMCs), obtained when the disease was refractory, from a patient treated with antithyroid drugs. These receptors originate from a female donor with Graves disease.

This chain links TRBV30 with TRBJ2-3; D is perhaps TRBD2 (6 bases). CDR1 and CDR2 from the germline V gene are GTSNPN and SVGIG (reference sequence). The CDR3 has 14 residues. The V end lost 2 bases, the J end lost 0 bases, and 9 bases lay between the germline ends. Written as DNA, the CDR3 is TGTGCCTGGAGTATCCTAGCGAGCACAGATACGCAGTATTTT. Translated, it gives CAWSILASTDTQYF.

This clonotype was counted once. The chain joins TRBV27 to TRBJ2-7, with 13 bases aligning to TRBD2. This CDR3 is built from 15 residues. The J segment lost 2 bases and the V segment lost 5 bases, leaving 3 bases of the junction unmatched. The germline V gene has CDR1 MNHEY and CDR2 SMNVEV (reference sequence). This CDR3 is CASSRTSGRPYEQYF. CDR3 DNA sequence: TGTGCCAGCAGTCGGACTAGCGGGAGACCCTACGAGCAGTACTTC.

J is TRBJ2-7 and V is TRBV5-6, with D possibly being TRBD1 (6 bases). V lost 2 bases and J lost 2, with 20 bases in between. This CDR3 is built from 17 residues. Germline CDR1 is SGHDT and CDR2 is YYEEEE. CDR3 sequence (DNA): TGTGCCAGCAGCTTACCAGGAACCCGGACAGACACCTACGAGCAGTACTTC. Translating gives CASSLPGTRTDTYEQYF.

On this clonotype: This may be a read error, as it is one base from a much larger clone. The chain has TRBV15 and TRBJ2-7; no reliable D call. Germline assignment: CDR1 LNHNV and CDR2 YYDKDF (reference sequence). This CDR3 spans 15 amino acids. CDR3 residues: CATSRDLAPSYEQHF. The DNA for the CDR3 is TGTGCCACCAGCAGAGATCTCGCTCCCTCCTACGAGCAGCACTTC.

This chain connects TRBV2 to TRBJ2-5; the D is unclear. The DNA end is a closer match to TRBJ2-3, so the J assignment may be wrong. Germline V gene lookup returns CDR1 SNHLY and CDR2 FYNNEI. The CDR3 runs to 11 residues. CDR3 sequence reads: CASRVEDTQYF. The DNA for the CDR3 is TGTGCCAGCAGGGTAGAAGATACGCAGTATTTT.

The genes are TRBV7-9 and TRBJ1-5, with D tentatively TRBD1 (5 bases). The V gene's germline CDR1 is SEHNR and CDR2 FQNEAQ (reference sequence). The CDR3 runs to 14 residues. Trimming removed 11 bases at V and 5 bases at J, with 19 bases between. The CDR3 DNA follows: TGTGCCCCAGCTGAGGACAAAGTATATCAGCCCCAGCATTTT. It encodes CAPAEDKVYQPQHF. The variable domain in full, with the rest retrieved from reference TRBV7-9 and TRBJ1-5, is DTGVSQNPRHKITKRGQNVTFRCDPISEHNRLYWYRQTLGQGPEFLTYFQNEAQLEKSRLLSDRFSAERPKGSFSTLEIQRTEQGDSAMYLCAPAEDKVYQPQHFGDGTRLSIL.

This clonotype has a count of ten or more. The CDR3: CASSPNSGGAPVEQYF. The CDR3 nucleotides are TGTGCCAGCAGTCCGAACTCAGGGGGCGCCCCCGTCGAGCAGTACTTC. The chain joins TRBV27 to TRBJ2-7; 8 nucleotides line up with TRBD1. After removal of 5 bases from V and 6 bases from J, the junction contained 15 bases not matched to a gene. This CDR3 spans 16 amino acids. Per the germline V gene, CDR1 is MNHEY and CDR2 is SMNVEV (reference sequence).

At least ten counts were recorded for this clonotype. The chain uses TRBV28 and TRBJ2-7; D possibly corresponds to TRBD2 (6 bases). The V gene's germline CDR1 is MDHEN and CDR2 SYDVKM. The CDR3 has 14 residues. The germline V and J ends were trimmed by 2 bases and 3 bases, with 11 bases remaining between them. The CDR3 protein is CASSLGGSGYEQYF. As DNA, the CDR3 is TGTGCCAGCAGTTTAGGGGGGAGTGGCTACGAGCAGTACTTC.

This clonotype occurred many times. This chain joins TRBV29-1 and TRBJ2-7; TRBD2 aligns across 9 bases. From germline, CDR1 is SQVTM and CDR2 ANQGSEA. This CDR3 comprises 14 residues. V lost 7 bases and J lost 0; bases outside the gene matches: 7. The DNA of the CDR3 is TGCAGCGGGGGGACTAGCAGGCGCTCCTACGAGCAGTACTTC. Amino acid sequence: CSGGTSRRSYEQYF.

This clonotype was found many times. The rearrangement links TRBV18 to TRBJ1-2, with TRBD1 identical over 8 bases. CDR1 and CDR2 from the germline V gene are KGHSH and LQKENI. This CDR3 has 13 residues. V gave up 3 bases and J gave up 8 bases; unmatched junction bases: 5. CDR3 region: CASSPQGAKGYTF. The CDR3, as DNA: TGTGCCAGCTCACCGCAGGGGGCGAAAGGCTACACCTTC.

This clonotype was recorded at least ten times. J is TRBJ2-7 and V is TRBV15, with TRBD1 matching 11 bases. The ends lost 0 bases at V and 5 bases at J; junction bases unmatched: 3. Germline CDR1 and CDR2: LNHNV and YYDKDF (reference sequence). The CDR3 loop spans 15 amino acids. The CDR3 loop reads CATSRDRTGGNEQYF. As DNA, the CDR3 is TGTGCCACCAGCAGAGATAGGACAGGGGGCAACGAGCAGTACTTC. Using reference TRBV15 and TRBJ2-7 for the parts outside the CDR3, the full variable domain is DAMVIQNPRYQVTQFGKPVTLSCSQTLNHNVMYWYQQKSSQAPKLLFHYYDKDFNNEADTPDNFQSRRPNTSFCFLDIRSPGLGDTAMYLCATSRDRTGGNEQYFGPGTRLTVT.

This clonotype came up many times. The V gene is TRBV19, the J gene TRBJ1-5, with 8 bases matching TRBD1. The CDR3 is 16 amino acids. The V segment lost 3 bases and the J segment 2 bases; nucleotides outside the gene matches: 6. In germline, CDR1 is LNHDA, CDR2 SQIVND (reference sequence). CDR3 nucleotide sequence: TGTGCCAGTAGTATCGGACAGGGTATCGGCAATCAGCCCCAGCATTTT. This sequence encodes CASSIGQGIGNQPQHF.

The V gene is TRBV20-1, the J gene TRBJ2-4; the D call may be TRBD1 or TRBD2 (5 bases each). V dropped 6 bases and J dropped 0 bases, with 12 bases sitting between them. The CDR3 runs 14 residues. Germline V gene sequence: CDR1 DFQATT, CDR2 SNEGSKA (reference sequence). The CDR3 reads CSAQGPLAKNIQYF. CDR3 DNA: TGCAGTGCCCAGGGACCGTTAGCCAAAAACATTCAGTACTTC.

Notes on this clonotype: The germline gene is not matched at one end of the junction; a read error may be the cause. V is TRBV7-7 and J is TRBJ2-2; D unresolved. This CDR3 spans 13 amino acids. Germline assignment: CDR1 SSHAT and CDR2 FNYEAQ (reference sequence). In DNA, the CDR3 is TGTGCTAGCAGCCTCCCACAAACCGGGGAGCTGTTTTTT. This codes for CASSLPQTGELFF.

The chain is built from TRBV28 and TRBJ1-2; D remains unclear. This CDR3 spans 11 amino acids. The germline CDR1 and CDR2 sequences are MDHEN and SYDVKM. V was trimmed by 3 bases and J by 8 bases, leaving 7 bases between them. Here the CDR3 reads CASSFWGGYTF. CDR3 nucleotide sequence: TGTGCCAGCAGTTTTTGGGGAGGCTACACCTTC.

This clonotype was counted many times. The V and J genes are TRBV27 and TRBJ2-7; D unresolved. Trimming stripped 6 bases from V and 6 bases from J, with 9 bases between. This CDR3 has 11 residues. In germline, CDR1 is MNHEY, CDR2 SMNVEV (reference sequence). The CDR3 loop reads CASSFGLEQYF. DNA for the CDR3: TGTGCCAGCAGCTTTGGGCTCGAGCAGTACTTC.

This clonotype has ten or more counts. J is TRBJ1-5 and V is TRBV6-2 or TRBV6-3; possible D gene TRBD1, 6 bases. CDR3 length: 14 residues. Trimming removed 6 bases at V and 5 bases at J, with 14 bases between. Germline CDR1 reads MNHEY; CDR2 reads SVGEGT. The CDR3 here is CASSREGDDQPQHF. The CDR3 DNA reads TGTGCCAGCAGCCGCGAGGGGGACGATCAGCCCCAGCATTTT.

This rearrangement joins TRBV3-1 to TRBJ1-5, with D unresolved. This CDR3 is 14 amino acids long. V shed 4 bases and J shed 3 bases, with 10 bases lying between them. CDR1 and CDR2 (germline): LGHDT, YNNKEL (reference sequence). This CDR3 reads CASSLARSNQPQHF. In DNA, the CDR3 is TGTGCCAGCAGCCTCGCACGGTCCAATCAGCCCCAGCATTTT.

This clonotype was counted only a few times. The V gene is TRBV28, the J gene TRBJ2-1; no firm D call. CDR3 size: 13 residues. Germline V gene lookup returns CDR1 MDHEN and CDR2 SYDVKM. V was shortened by 6 bases and J by 8 bases, with 14 bases between the two germline ends. In DNA form, the CDR3 reads TGTGCCAGCAGCGAGCTAGGGCGGCATGAGCAGTTCTTC. It codes for CASSELGRHEQFF.

This clonotype was counted ten times or more. This chain uses TRBV20-1 with TRBJ2-7; D is ambiguous. CDR3 length equals 14 residues. Germline CDR1 reads DFQATT; CDR2 reads SNEGSKA (reference sequence). V was clipped by 4 bases and J by 0 bases, with 13 bases between them. CDR3 loop: CSATPLGISYEQYF. The DNA of the CDR3 is TGCAGTGCTACCCCGTTGGGGATCTCCTACGAGCAGTACTTC.

This clonotype was counted ten times or more. The V call is TRBV27, the J call TRBJ1-6; D unresolved. Trimming cost V 6 bases and J 10 bases, with 13 bases left between them. This CDR3 has 13 amino acids. CDR1 and CDR2 from the germline V gene are MNHEY and SMNVEV (reference sequence). CDR3 residues: CASSPRGPSPLHF. CDR3 coding DNA: TGTGCCAGCAGCCCGAGAGGGCCCTCACCCCTCCACTTT.

This chain joins TRBV14 and TRBJ1-1; D remains unclear. This CDR3 has 13 residues. CDR1 SGHDN and CDR2 FVKESK come from the germline V gene. V gave up 4 bases and J gave up 3 bases, with 9 bases separating them. The CDR3 protein is CASSRDLDTEAFF. Written as DNA, the CDR3 is TGTGCCAGCAGCCGAGACTTGGACACTGAAGCTTTCTTT.

This clonotype has a single count. The rearrangement links TRBV20-1 to TRBJ1-3; D is perhaps TRBD1 (5 bases). Germline V CDR1 and CDR2: DFQATT, SNEGSKA (reference sequence). The CDR3 has 17 residues. Trimming left V 0 bases short and J 3 bases short, with 18 bases between. The CDR3 bases are TGCAGTGCTAGAGAAGTAGGCGGGCAGGGTCTTGGAAACACCATATATTTT. Its protein is CSAREVGGQGLGNTIYF.

This clonotype appeared a single time. This chain links TRBV7-9 with TRBJ1-1; D may be TRBD1 (6 bases). The CDR3 extends over 10 amino acids. In germline, CDR1 is SEHNR, CDR2 FQNEAQ (reference sequence). With 6 bases removed from V and 11 bases from J, the gap between germline ends came to 10 bases. For the CDR3, the DNA is TGTGCCAGCAGTCCGCAGGGGGCTTTCTTT. Amino acid sequence: CASSPQGAFF.

Only a few counts were recorded for this clonotype. The CDR3 DNA reads as TGTGCCAGCGGGAACGACATCACCGGTTACGAGCAGTACTTC. Protein product: CASGNDITGYEQYF. The chain employs TRBV27 and TRBJ2-7; D remains ambiguous. Trimming pared 8 bases from V and 4 bases from J, leaving 18 bases between. The CDR3 is 14 amino acids. Looked up from germline, CDR1 is MNHEY and CDR2 is SMNVEV (reference sequence).

This clonotype was detected ten times or more. This chain connects TRBV29-1 to TRBJ1-5; D gene ambiguous. CDR3 length: 14 amino acids. V was shortened by 5 bases and J by 2 bases, with 13 bases between the two germline ends. Germline V CDR1 and CDR2: SQVTM, ANQGSEA. The CDR3 DNA is TGCAGCGTTTCTAAAGGAACAGGCAATCAGCCCCAGCATTTT. Amino acid sequence: CSVSKGTGNQPQHF.

This clonotype was detected only a few times. The CDR3 protein is CASSIAGYSNQPQHF. The CDR3 coding sequence is TGTGCCAGTAGTATCGCCGGGTACTCCAATCAGCCCCAGCATTTT. V usage is TRBV19 and J usage is TRBJ1-5, with no clear D. CDR3 size: 15 residues. Germline V gives CDR1 LNHDA, CDR2 SQIVND (reference sequence). The V end lost 3 bases, the J end lost 3 bases, and 12 bases lay between the germline ends.

At least ten counts were recorded for this clonotype. The chain recombines TRBV7-9 with TRBJ2-5; D perhaps matches TRBD2 (6 bases). The CDR3 has 12 amino acids. V gave up 8 bases and J gave up 5 bases, with 12 bases separating them. CDR1 is SEHNR, CDR2 FQNEAQ, per germline (reference sequence). DNA for the CDR3: TGTGCCAGCGCGGGAAGGGCTGAGACCCAGTACTTC. Protein product: CASAGRAETQYF. The full variable domain, in which reference TRBV7-9 and TRBJ2-5 provide the parts outside the CDR3, is DTGVSQNPRHKITKRGQNVTFRCDPISEHNRLYWYRQTLGQGPEFLTYFQNEAQLEKSRLLSDRFSAERPKGSFSTLEIQRTEQGDSAMYLCASAGRAETQYFGPGTRLLVL.